This TCR beta chain was captured by sequencing in a study of cytomegalovirus exposure and HLA in healthy donors. Background on the study: HLA-typed donors contributed 80 million to 85 million unique TCRs, which were held in an early data release. Whole-study results and caveats: Listed as cytomegalovirus-associated were around 160 TCR beta chains. TCR beta V segments were, for the most part, productive about 87% or about 30% of the time in an earlier analysis.

The germline V gene encodes CDR1 MDHEN and CDR2 SYDVKM. The CDR3 is 14 amino acids. The J segment lost 4 bases and the V segment lost 6 bases, leaving 6 bases of the junction unmatched. Concerning this clone itself: Its antigen is as yet unknown.

PCR involved 60 Vbeta and 13 Jbeta primers. Sequencing was performed with immunoSEQ multiplex PCR; in TCRdb, only in-frame clones are kept and a portion is missing. The sample contains 130,000 or so clones, over 60% of which appear only once. V is TRBV28 and J is TRBJ2-4; 7 bases agree with TRBD1. The receptor was derived from a man aged 18 to 30 in good health and CMV-seronegative. Material for sequencing was PBMCs. CDR3 DNA: TGTGCCAGCAGCCGTGACAGGGTGAAAAACATTCAGTACTTC. Translation: CASSRDRVKNIQYF.